In this sample, the clone carrying this T cell receptor beta chain turned up many times. Antigen specificity is unknown. The data were taken from a study of T cell repertoires in cytomegalovirus infection. Overall study results and limits: HLA-C-restricted TCR beta clonotypes specific for CMV led the ex vivo response.

V was trimmed by 6 bases and J by 0 bases, leaving 9 bases between them. The germline V gene has CDR1 MNHEY and CDR2 SMNVEV (reference sequence). The CDR3 length is 14 residues. TCRdb analysed the reads with MiXCR anew, one entry per CDR3 protein. This sample has roughly 990,000 distinct CDR3 sequences, with less than 35% found just once. The sequences come from cultured CD8+ T cells from PBMCs, collected from culture after CMV antigen stimulation. This chain uses TRBV27 with TRBJ2-1; TRBD2 is a possible D gene (5 bases). This receptor was identified in a human donor in good health (CMV status not recorded). Some clones in this sample may be carry-over from other donors' samples. Here the CDR3 DNA reads TGTGCCAGCAGGACTGGGAGCTCCTACAATGAGCAGTTCTTC. The encoded protein is CASRTGSSYNEQFF.